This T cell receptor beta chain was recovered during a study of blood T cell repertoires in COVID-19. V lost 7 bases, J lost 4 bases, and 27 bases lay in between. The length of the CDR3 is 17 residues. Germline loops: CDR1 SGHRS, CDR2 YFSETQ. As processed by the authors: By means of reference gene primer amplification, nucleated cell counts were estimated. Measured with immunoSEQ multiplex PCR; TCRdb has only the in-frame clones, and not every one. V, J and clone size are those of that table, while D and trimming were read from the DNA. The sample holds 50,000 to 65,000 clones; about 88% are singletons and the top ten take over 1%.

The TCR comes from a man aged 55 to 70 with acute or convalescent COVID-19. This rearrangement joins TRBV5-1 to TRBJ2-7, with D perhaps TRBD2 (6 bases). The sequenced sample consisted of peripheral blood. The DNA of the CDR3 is TGCGCCAGCTCGAGGAGGGAGTTTCGAGAGGCCCTGTACGAGCAGTACTTC. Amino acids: CASSRREFREALYEQYF.